A single sample gave rise to the 7 T cell receptor beta chains below, sequenced in a study of early T cells in non-severe SARS-CoV-2 infection. MiXCR, applied by TCRdb to the 5' RACE reads, yields one record per CDR3 protein. The sample holds about 76,000 distinct CDR3 sequences, about 11% seen once. Sample: whole blood. The receptors were gathered from an adult who was a healthcare worker with PCR-confirmed SARS-CoV-2 infection or an uninfected control (not recorded which).

This clonotype has only a few counts. The chain recombines TRBV11-2 with TRBJ1-1, with D uncertain. From germline, CDR1 is SGHAT and CDR2 FQNNGV. V lost 1 base, J lost 5 bases, and 8 bases lay in between. This CDR3 is built from 13 residues. DNA of the CDR3: TGTGCCAGCAGCTTAGTTGGGTGGACTGAAGCTTTCTTT. This encodes CASSLVGWTEAFF.

V is TRBV12-3 or TRBV12-4 and J is TRBJ1-1; unclear D gene. The CDR3 contains 15 residues. V gave up 7 bases and J gave up 3 bases, with 18 bases separating them. DNA for the CDR3: TGTGCCAGCAATGAGGCTAGCAGGACCCACACTGAAGCTTTCTTT. It translates to CASNEASRTHTEAFF.

This clonotype was recorded a few times. The chain combines TRBV20-1 with TRBJ2-7; D remains ambiguous. The CDR3 sequence is 14 residues long. The V and J ends lost 0 bases and 2 bases respectively, with 11 bases between them. Germline CDR1 and CDR2: DFQATT and SNEGSKA (reference sequence). The CDR3 protein is CSARDPQLAYEQYF. CDR3 sequence (DNA): TGCAGTGCTAGAGATCCCCAATTGGCCTACGAGCAGTACTTC.

The chain employs TRBV6-2 or TRBV6-3 and TRBJ2-1, with TRBD2 matching over 9 bases. CDR1 is MNHEY and CDR2 is SVGEGT in the germline V gene. The CDR3 runs to 15 residues. The V segment lost 7 bases and the J segment 8 bases; nucleotides outside the gene matches: 12. The CDR3, as DNA: TGTGCCAGCACCCGACGGCTAGCGGGGTTGGATGAGCAGTTCTTC. As protein: CASTRRLAGLDEQFF.

The chain has TRBV3-1 and TRBJ1-2, with D hard to call. Trimming stripped 2 bases from V and 7 bases from J, with 8 bases between. This CDR3 is built from 12 residues. CDR1 LGHDT and CDR2 YNNKEL come from the germline V gene (reference sequence). CDR3 DNA sequence: TGTGCCAGCAGCCAATCCGGACCTGGCTACACCTTC. Residues: CASSQSGPGYTF. Looking up the rest from reference TRBV3-1 and TRBJ1-2 gives the full variable domain: DTAVSQTPKYLVTQMGNDKSIKCEQNLGHDTMYWYKQDSKKFLKIMFSYNNKELIINETVPNRFSPKSPDKAHLNLHINSLELGDSAVYFCASSQSGPGYTFGSGTRLTVV.

The sample holds many counts of this clonotype. This chain uses TRBV19 with TRBJ2-1; D gene ambiguous. V was trimmed by 6 bases and J by 3 bases, leaving 18 bases between them. Germline V CDR1 and CDR2: LNHDA, SQIVND (reference sequence). CDR3 size: 16 residues. In nucleotides, the CDR3 is TGTGCCAGTAGCACATGGGATACTAACTTCTACAATGAGCAGTTCTTC. Translated: CASSTWDTNFYNEQFF.

This clonotype has at least ten counts. V is TRBV3-1 and J is TRBJ1-1, with D possibly matching TRBD1 (5 bases). Per the germline V gene, CDR1 is LGHDT and CDR2 is YNNKEL (reference sequence). The CDR3 contains 14 residues. The V end was cut by 6 bases, the J end by 11 bases, with 22 bases between. CDR3 amino acids: CASSQALGTGGAFF. CDR3 nucleotide sequence: TGTGCCAGCAGTCAGGCCCTAGGGACCGGAGGTGCTTTCTTT. Using reference TRBV3-1 and TRBJ1-1 for the parts outside the CDR3, the full variable domain is DTAVSQTPKYLVTQMGNDKSIKCEQNLGHDTMYWYKQDSKKFLKIMFSYNNKELIINETVPNRFSPKSPDKAHLNLHINSLELGDSAVYFCASSQALGTGGAFFGQGTRLTVV.